This record looks at one TCR beta chain sequence and its context. What antigen it recognizes has not been identified. From the germline V gene (reference sequence), CDR1 is LNHDA and CDR2 is SQIVND. Including cysteine and phenylalanine, the CDR3 has 15 amino acids. There is no recorded DNA. The data were taken from a study of monozygotic twins with inflammatory bowel disease (dated by TCRdb to the late 2010s). Broadly, across the study: The complete study included around 30 monozygotic twin pairs: 19 IBD-discordant Danish pairs and nine German pairs, of which four were IBD-concordant and five were IBD-discordant. Disease-associated traits were sought mainly through comparisons between IBD patients and their genetically identical healthy co-twins within discordant pairs. Each individual had, on average, about 151 000 unique TCRalpha sequences and 181 000 unique TCRbeta sequences available for analysis.

Preparation of the library involved 5' RACE. Each TCR library was prepared from around 3,200 ng of total RNA. For each sample, cDNA synthesis with SMARTScribe reverse transcriptase was split into eight separate reactions. During cDNA synthesis, unique molecular identifiers containing a 6-nucleotide sample barcode were introduced by template switching. TCRalpha and TCRbeta cDNA was amplified in two nested PCRs of around 15 and 10 cycles, and bead purification was carried out after each PCR. Before amplification, the cDNA was treated with uracil DNA-glycosylase and purified using the QIAquick PCR purification kit. The second PCR added Illumina TruSeq-compatible adapters along with sample-specific barcodes. TapeStation and Qubit were used to check library quality and concentration, and 5 ng of each library was pooled. Sequencing of pooled libraries was carried out on an Illumina HiSeq2500 single-index Rapid Run using 2 x 100 bp reads and custom sequencing primers. The paper's data handling went like this. UMI-based consensus assembly with MiGEC version 1.2.6 was used to correct PCR and sequencing errors. MiXCR version 2.1.1 handled V(D)J alignment, clonotype assembly and CDR3 extraction. To normalise gene usage, clonotype sharing and MAIT/NKT TCR abundance, the analysis used the top 1000, 10 000 and 20 000 clonotypes per sample. Diversity was computed as the inverse Simpson index with the vegan R package after downsampling to 27 000 UMIs. Paired Mann-Whitney U tests were applied to discordant twin pairs, with Benjamini-Hochberg correction for multiple testing. One entry per CDR3 protein sequence results from the TCRdb reprocessing of the reads, with DNA left out. TCRdb's processing, not the authors', yielded these V and J calls. The data table for this sample lists approximately 330,000 distinct CDR3 sequences. The top ten hold 2% to 2.5% of the sample.

Overall study results and their limits: No difference in repertoire similarity was observed between concordant and discordant twins, possibly owing to limited statistical power. Measured by the inverse Simpson index, TCRbeta repertoire diversity was lower in IBD patients than in their healthy co-twins. Compared with healthy twins, IBD patients shared fewer clonotypes with other individuals, and the difference was most pronounced in patients with signs of disease activity. Different T cell subtypes could not be distinguished in the analysis. Background noise and inter-individual variability may have been introduced into the repertoires by the differing immunosuppressive treatments among patients. No single strong signal or clonotype linked to IBD turned up in the results, so the idea that one exists was not supported.

From each donor, an approximately 2.5 ml peripheral blood sample was drawn into PAXgene tubes and stored at -80 degrees C. Total RNA was isolated from whole blood with the PAXgene blood miRNA kit on an automated QIAcube, without T cell sorting. Peripheral blood from monozygotic twin pairs, either concordant or discordant for inflammatory bowel disease, underwent deep TCRalpha and TCRbeta repertoire profiling that used unique molecular barcoding. Smoking habits were recorded for all twin pairs, and individuals were classified as current, former or never smokers. Sample: blood. Rearrangement joined TRBV19 to TRBJ2-2; TCRdb gives TRBD1 as the D gene, but with no DNA this cannot be confirmed. The source is a human donor with ulcerative colitis or Crohn's disease, or a healthy co-twin of an affected twin (not recorded which). The CDR3 region has the sequence CASSMAPGSTGELFF.